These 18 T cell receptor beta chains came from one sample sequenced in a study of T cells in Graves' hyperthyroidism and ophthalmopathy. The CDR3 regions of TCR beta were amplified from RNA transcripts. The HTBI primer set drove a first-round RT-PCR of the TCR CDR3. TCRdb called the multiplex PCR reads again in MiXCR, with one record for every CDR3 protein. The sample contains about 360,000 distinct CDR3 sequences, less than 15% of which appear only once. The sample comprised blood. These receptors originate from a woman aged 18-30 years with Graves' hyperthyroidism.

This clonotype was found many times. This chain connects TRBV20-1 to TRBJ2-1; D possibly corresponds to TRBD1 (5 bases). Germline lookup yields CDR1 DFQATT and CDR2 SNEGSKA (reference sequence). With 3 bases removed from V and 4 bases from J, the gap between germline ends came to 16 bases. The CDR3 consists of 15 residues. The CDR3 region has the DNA TGCAGTGCTAGTGTAGGGCAGGGTCCGTACAATGAGCAGTTCTTC. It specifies CSASVGQGPYNEQFF.

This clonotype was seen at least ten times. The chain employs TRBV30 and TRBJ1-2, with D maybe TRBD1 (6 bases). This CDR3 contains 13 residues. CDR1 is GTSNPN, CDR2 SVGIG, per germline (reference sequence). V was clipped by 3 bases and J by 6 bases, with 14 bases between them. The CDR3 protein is CAWSGQFSHGYTF. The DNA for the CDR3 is TGTGCCTGGAGCGGACAGTTCTCCCATGGCTACACCTTC.

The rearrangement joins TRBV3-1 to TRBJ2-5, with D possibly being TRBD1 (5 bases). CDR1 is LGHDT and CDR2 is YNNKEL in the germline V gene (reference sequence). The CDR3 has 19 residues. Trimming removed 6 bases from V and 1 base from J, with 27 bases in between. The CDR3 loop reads CASSPDMGRASPTQETQYF. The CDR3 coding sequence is TGTGCCAGCAGTCCAGATATGGGCAGGGCCTCGCCAACCCAAGAGACCCAGTACTTC.

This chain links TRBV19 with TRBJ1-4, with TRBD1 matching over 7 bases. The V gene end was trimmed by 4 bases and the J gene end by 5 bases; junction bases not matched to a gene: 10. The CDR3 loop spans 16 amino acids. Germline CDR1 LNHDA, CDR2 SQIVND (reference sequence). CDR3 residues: CASSSRPGQRNEKLFF. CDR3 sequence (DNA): TGTGCCAGTAGTAGTCGACCGGGACAGAGAAATGAAAAACTGTTTTTT.

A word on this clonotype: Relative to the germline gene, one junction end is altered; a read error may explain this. The DNA of the CDR3 is TGTGCCAGCAGCCCTGGACGGTACACAGATGCGCAGTATTTT. It codes for CASSPGRYTDAQYF. The chain couples TRBV14 to TRBJ2-3; D remains unclear. Germline CDR1 reads SGHDN; CDR2 reads FVKESK. This CDR3 spans 14 amino acids. The full variable domain, rest sourced from reference TRBV14 and TRBJ2-3, is EAGVTQFPSHSVIEKGQTVTLRCDPISGHDNLYWYRRVMGKEIKFLLHFVKESKQDESGMPNNRFLAERTGGTYSTLKVQPAELEDSGVYFCASSPGRYTDAQYFGPGTRLTVL.

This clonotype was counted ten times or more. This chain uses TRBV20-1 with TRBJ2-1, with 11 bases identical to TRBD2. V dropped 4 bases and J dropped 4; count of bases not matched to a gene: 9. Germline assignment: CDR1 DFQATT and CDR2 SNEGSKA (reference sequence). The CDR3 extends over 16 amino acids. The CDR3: CSAMRDSGGEYNEQFF. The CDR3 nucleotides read TGCAGTGCTATGAGGGATAGCGGGGGGGAATACAATGAGCAGTTCTTC.

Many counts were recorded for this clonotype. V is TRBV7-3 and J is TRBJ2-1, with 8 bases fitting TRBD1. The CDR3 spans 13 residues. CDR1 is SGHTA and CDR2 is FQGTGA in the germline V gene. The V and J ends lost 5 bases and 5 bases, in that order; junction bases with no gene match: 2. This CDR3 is CASSRDRHNEQFF. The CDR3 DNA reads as TGTGCCAGCAGCCGGGACAGGCACAATGAGCAGTTCTTC.

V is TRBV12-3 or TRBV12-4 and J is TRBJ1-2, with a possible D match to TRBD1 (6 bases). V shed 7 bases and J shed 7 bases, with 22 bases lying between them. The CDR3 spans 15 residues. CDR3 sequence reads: CASNIRDNSFSGYTF. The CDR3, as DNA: TGTGCCAGCAATATCCGGGACAACAGTTTCTCTGGCTACACCTTC.

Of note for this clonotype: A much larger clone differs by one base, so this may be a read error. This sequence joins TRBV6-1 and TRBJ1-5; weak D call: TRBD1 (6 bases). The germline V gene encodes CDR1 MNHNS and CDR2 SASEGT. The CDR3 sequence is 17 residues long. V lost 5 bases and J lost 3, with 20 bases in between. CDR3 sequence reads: CASSPLGGAGNNQPQHF. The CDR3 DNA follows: TGTGCCAGCAGTCCGTTGGGGGGGGCTGGTAACAATCAGCCCCAGCATTTT.

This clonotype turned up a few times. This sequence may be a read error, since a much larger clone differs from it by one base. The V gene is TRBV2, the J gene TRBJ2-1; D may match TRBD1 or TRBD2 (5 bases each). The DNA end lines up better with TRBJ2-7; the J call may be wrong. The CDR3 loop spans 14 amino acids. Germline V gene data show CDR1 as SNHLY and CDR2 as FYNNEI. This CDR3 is CASSVGDHYNEQYF. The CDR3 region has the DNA TGTGCCAGCAGTGTTGGGGACCACTACAATGAGCAGTACTTC.

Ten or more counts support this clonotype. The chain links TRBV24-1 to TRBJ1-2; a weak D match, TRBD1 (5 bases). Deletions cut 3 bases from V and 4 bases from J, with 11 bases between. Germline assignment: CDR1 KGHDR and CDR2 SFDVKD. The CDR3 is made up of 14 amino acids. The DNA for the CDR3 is TGTGCCACCAGTGATCCGACAGTTTCCTATGGCTACACCTTC. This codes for CATSDPTVSYGYTF.

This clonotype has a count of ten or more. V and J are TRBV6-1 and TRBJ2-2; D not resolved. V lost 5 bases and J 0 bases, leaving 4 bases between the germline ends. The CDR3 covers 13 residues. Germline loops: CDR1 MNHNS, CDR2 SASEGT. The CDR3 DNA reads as TGTGCCAGCAGTCCAGCGAACACCGGGGAGCTGTTTTTT. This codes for CASSPANTGELFF.

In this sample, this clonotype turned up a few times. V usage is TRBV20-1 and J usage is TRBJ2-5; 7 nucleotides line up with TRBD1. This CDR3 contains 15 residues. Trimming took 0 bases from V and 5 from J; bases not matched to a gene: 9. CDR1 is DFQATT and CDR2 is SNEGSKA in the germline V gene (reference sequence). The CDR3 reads CSARDRDSVFETQYF. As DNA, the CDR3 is TGCAGTGCTAGAGACCGGGACAGTGTTTTCGAGACCCAGTACTTC.

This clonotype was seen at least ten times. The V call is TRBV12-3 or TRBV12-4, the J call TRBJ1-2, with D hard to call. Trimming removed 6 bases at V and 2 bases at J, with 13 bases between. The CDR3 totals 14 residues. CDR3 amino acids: CASSASIRNYGYTF. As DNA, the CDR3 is TGTGCCAGCAGCGCGTCTATTAGAAACTATGGCTACACCTTC.

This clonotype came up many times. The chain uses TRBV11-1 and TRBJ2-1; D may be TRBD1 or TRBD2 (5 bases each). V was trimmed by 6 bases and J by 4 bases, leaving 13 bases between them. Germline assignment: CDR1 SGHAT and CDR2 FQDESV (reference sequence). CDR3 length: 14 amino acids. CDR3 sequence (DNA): TGTGCCAGCAGGTCCCGGGACCTATACAATGAGCAGTTCTTC. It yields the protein CASRSRDLYNEQFF.

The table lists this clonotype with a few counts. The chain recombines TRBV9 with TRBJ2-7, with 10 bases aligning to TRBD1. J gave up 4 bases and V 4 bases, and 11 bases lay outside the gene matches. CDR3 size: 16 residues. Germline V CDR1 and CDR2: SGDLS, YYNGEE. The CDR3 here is CASSPYDRGLDYEQYF. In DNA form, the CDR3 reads TGTGCCAGCAGCCCCTACGACAGGGGGCTCGATTACGAGCAGTACTTC.

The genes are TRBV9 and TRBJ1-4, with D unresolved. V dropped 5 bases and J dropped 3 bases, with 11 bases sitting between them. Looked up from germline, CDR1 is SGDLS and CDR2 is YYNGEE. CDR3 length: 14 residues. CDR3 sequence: CASRDFGANEKLFF. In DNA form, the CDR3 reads TGTGCCAGCAGGGACTTCGGAGCTAATGAAAAACTGTTTTTT.

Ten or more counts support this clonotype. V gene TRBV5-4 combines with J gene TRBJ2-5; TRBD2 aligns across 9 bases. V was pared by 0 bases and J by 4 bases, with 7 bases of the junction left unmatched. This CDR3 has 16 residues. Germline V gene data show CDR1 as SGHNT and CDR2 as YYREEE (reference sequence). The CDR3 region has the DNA TGTGCCAGCAGCTTGGCAAAATTAGCGGGAGCAGAGACCCAGTACTTC. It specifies CASSLAKLAGAETQYF.